This passage covers 26 T cell receptor beta chains from one sample sequenced in a study of cytomegalovirus exposure and HLA in healthy donors. With 60 Vbeta and 13 Jbeta primers, the PCR was carried out. The protocol was immunoSEQ multiplex PCR, while the TCRdb copy is restricted to in-frame clones and leaves out a portion. Of around 150,000 clones in the sample, approximately 62% are singletons; the top ten hold approximately 1.7%. The specimen was PBMCs. These receptors originate from a human donor in good health.

The rearrangement uses TRBV5-5 and TRBJ2-7, with D unresolved. The CDR3 consists of 15 residues. The V and J ends lost 4 bases and 9 bases respectively, with 23 bases between them. Germline V lookup: CDR1 SGHKS, CDR2 YYEKEE (reference sequence). As DNA, the CDR3 is TGTGCCAGCAGCCTAGAGGAAAGGTACCTACGAAGGCAGTACTTC. Amino acid sequence: CASSLEERYLRRQYF.

This chain connects TRBV7-2 to TRBJ2-3, with 8 bases fitting TRBD2. V lost 2 bases to trimming and J lost 2 bases; unmatched junction nucleotides: 6. The CDR3 is made up of 16 amino acids. Germline CDR1 reads SGHTA; CDR2 reads FQGNSA. The CDR3: CASSLNSGETTDTQYF. In DNA, the CDR3 is TGTGCCAGCAGCTTAAATAGCGGGGAAACCACAGATACGCAGTATTTT.

This clone was detected a few times. The chain employs TRBV5-4 and TRBJ2-3; D perhaps matches TRBD2 (5 bases). V was pared by 6 bases and J by 6 bases, with 26 bases between. The CDR3 contains 17 residues. CDR1 is SGHNT and CDR2 is YYREEE in the germline V gene (reference sequence). CDR3 sequence (DNA): TGTGCCAGCACCACCGGGCCTAGAGGGAGAGGTTCCGATACGCAGTATTTT. This sequence encodes CASTTGPRGRGSDTQYF.

This chain connects TRBV20-1 to TRBJ2-5; unclear D gene. Germline V gives CDR1 DFQATT, CDR2 SNEGSKA (reference sequence). The CDR3 consists of 11 residues. V lost 3 bases and J lost 5, with 7 bases in between. The CDR3 here is CSASKEETQYF. DNA of the CDR3: TGCAGTGCTAGTAAGGAGGAGACCCAGTACTTC.

The chain is built from TRBV11-2 and TRBJ1-2; 8 bases line up with TRBD1. Germline V CDR1 and CDR2: SGHAT, FQNNGV. CDR3 length: 13 residues. V dropped 3 bases and J dropped 7; count of bases not matched to a gene: 4. The DNA of the CDR3 is TGTGCCAGCAGCTTGGGTGGACAGGGTGGCTACACCTTC. Its protein is CASSLGGQGGYTF.

The V gene is TRBV6-5, the J gene TRBJ2-3; D is ambiguous. V lost 6 bases and J 6 bases, leaving 7 bases between the germline ends. The germline V gene has CDR1 MNHEY and CDR2 SVGAGI. The CDR3 is 11 residues long. The CDR3 here is CASSREDTQYF. CDR3 DNA: TGTGCCAGCAGCCGAGAGGATACGCAGTATTTT.

The V call is TRBV6-1, the J call TRBJ1-2; 8 bases fit TRBD1. Trimming removed 1 base from V and 1 base from J; junction bases left unmatched: 2. CDR3 length: 15 amino acids. Germline V gene sequence: CDR1 MNHNS, CDR2 SASEGT. DNA of the CDR3: TGTGCCAGCAGTGAAGGGACAGGGAATAACTATGGCTACACCTTC. Translating it yields CASSEGTGNNYGYTF.

The V gene is TRBV29-1, the J gene TRBJ2-5; 7 bases are a match to TRBD1. The CDR3 consists of 15 residues. Unmatched junction bases numbered 8, after V lost 1 base and J lost 3 bases. Germline lookup yields CDR1 SQVTM and CDR2 ANQGSEA. The CDR3 DNA follows: TGCAGCGTTGAAGGGTTATCGACAGGGAAAGAGACCCAGTACTTC. Protein sequence: CSVEGLSTGKETQYF.

This clone turned up a few times. This chain's CDR3 is CASSPGTGSHEQYF. Written as DNA, the CDR3 is TGTGCCAGCAGCCCCGGGACAGGGTCCCACGAGCAGTACTTC. J is TRBJ2-7 and V is TRBV7-9, with 9 bases matching TRBD1. This CDR3 has 14 residues. V trimming: 5 bases; J trimming: 5 bases; junction bases outside the gene matches: 7. In germline, CDR1 is SEHNR, CDR2 FQNEAQ (reference sequence).

Only a few counts were recorded for this clone. The chain employs TRBV9 and TRBJ2-1, with 7 bases matching TRBD2. Germline V lookup: CDR1 SGDLS, CDR2 YYNGEE. With 0 bases clipped from V and 0 bases from J, the junction kept 3 bases outside the gene matches. This CDR3 spans 16 amino acids. For the CDR3, the DNA is TGTGCCAGCAGCGTAGATCCTAGCGGCTCCTACAATGAGCAGTTCTTC. This translates into CASSVDPSGSYNEQFF.

This chain uses TRBV7-8 with TRBJ2-7; 9 bases fit TRBD2. CDR3 length equals 17 residues. Germline V gene lookup returns CDR1 SGHVS and CDR2 FQNEAQ. V lost 0 bases and J lost 5; bases outside the gene matches: 11. The CDR3: CASSLALGGGRANEQYF. Written as DNA, the CDR3 is TGTGCCAGCAGCTTAGCCTTGGGAGGCGGGAGGGCCAACGAGCAGTACTTC.

V usage is TRBV5-1 and J usage is TRBJ2-6; maybe TRBD2 (5 bases). Trimming took off 2 bases at V and 0 bases at J, with 12 bases between the two ends. Germline V gene sequence: CDR1 SGHRS, CDR2 YFSETQ. The CDR3 has 17 amino acids. The CDR3 spells CASSLFRGFSGANVLTF. The CDR3 region has the DNA TGCGCCAGCAGCTTATTTCGGGGTTTCTCTGGGGCCAACGTCCTGACTTTC.

A word on this clone: The sample contains more than one DNA sequence encoding this CDR3. V is TRBV6-6 and J is TRBJ2-7; no clear D gene. Germline V gene sequence: CDR1 MNHNY, CDR2 SVGAGI (reference sequence). V gave up 3 bases and J gave up 5 bases, with 8 bases separating them. The CDR3 length is 12 residues. In nucleotides, the CDR3 is TGTGCCAGCAGTTATAGTGCGGACGAGCAGTACTTC. The encoded protein is CASSYSADEQYF.

The DNA of the CDR3 is TGTGCCAGCATTAGCGGACTCCCTCCAGGAAACAATGAGCAGTTCTTC. The encoded protein is CASISGLPPGNNEQFF. The gene calls are TRBV2 and TRBJ2-1, with a weak D call TRBD2 (6 bases). Germline V gives CDR1 SNHLY, CDR2 FYNNEI. The CDR3 totals 16 residues. V was shortened by 7 bases and J by 5 bases, with 21 bases between the two germline ends. Supplemented by reference TRBV2 and TRBJ2-1, the full variable domain reads EPEVTQTPSHQVTQMGQEVILRCVPISNHLYFYWYRQILGQKVEFLVSFYNNEISEKSEIFDDQFSVERPDGSNFTLKIRSTKLEDSAMYFCASISGLPPGNNEQFFGPGTRLTVL.

The gene calls are TRBV11-2 and TRBJ1-2, with 8 bases identical to TRBD1. Germline loops: CDR1 SGHAT, CDR2 FQNNGV. The CDR3 has 16 amino acids. The V and J ends lost 4 bases and 4 bases, in that order; junction bases with no gene match: 11. DNA of the CDR3: TGTGCCAGCAGCTCCGGATTGACAGGGGTGGCCTATGGCTACACCTTC. Translated, it gives CASSSGLTGVAYGYTF.

CDR3 loop: CASSLGSGAVHGYTF. The CDR3 bases are TGTGCCAGCAGCTTAGGTTCCGGCGCGGTCCATGGCTACACCTTC. The genes are TRBV11-3 and TRBJ1-2; D is unclear. Germline loops: CDR1 SGHNT, CDR2 YENEEA. The CDR3 consists of 15 residues. The V gene lost 1 base and the J gene lost 6 bases, with 15 bases spanning the gap.

V usage is TRBV2 and J usage is TRBJ2-3; 9 bases agree with TRBD1. J was trimmed by 3 bases and V by 6 bases; bases with no gene match: 16. CDR1 and CDR2 (germline): SNHLY, FYNNEI. This CDR3 spans 18 amino acids. The CDR3 DNA is TGTGCCAGCAGGACCCCCCCCACAGGGGGCCTTACGACAGATACGCAGTATTTT. Encoded protein: CASRTPPTGGLTTDTQYF.

This clone was found a few times. The chain is built from TRBV4-1 and TRBJ2-1, with TRBD2 identical over 11 bases. This CDR3 is built from 18 residues. The trim removed 1 base at V and 0 bases at J, leaving 5 bases unmatched. The germline gives CDR1 MGHRA, CDR2 YSYEKL. The CDR3 bases are TGCGCCAGCAGCCAAGGGCTAGCGGGAGGCCTCTCCTACAATGAGCAGTTCTTC. Its translation: CASSQGLAGGLSYNEQFF.

The V gene is TRBV5-1, the J gene TRBJ2-7; possible D gene TRBD2, 6 bases. This CDR3 has 14 residues. The germline V and J ends were trimmed by 1 base and 3 bases, with 11 bases remaining between them. Looked up from germline, CDR1 is SGHRS and CDR2 is YFSETQ. CDR3 loop: CASSLRAGNYEQYF. CDR3 coding DNA: TGCGCCAGCAGCTTGAGGGCGGGAAACTACGAGCAGTACTTC.

The rearrangement links TRBV23-1 to TRBJ2-1, with D maybe TRBD1 (7 bases). TRBV23-1 is identified as an open reading frame with a role that is uncertain. Trimming stripped 0 bases from V and 8 bases from J, with 17 bases between. This CDR3 comprises 16 residues. As DNA, the CDR3 is TGCGCCAGCAGTCAATCGCGGGGACAGCTTAGGGATGAGCAGTTCTTC. Its translation is CASSQSRGQLRDEQFF.

The gene calls are TRBV6-1 and TRBJ2-7; 7 nucleotides match TRBD2. CDR1 and CDR2 (germline): MNHNS, SASEGT. Trimming cost V 10 bases and J 2 bases; bases outside gene matches: 5. The CDR3 consists of 12 residues. CDR3 amino acids: CATRLATYEQYF. CDR3 in DNA: TGTGCCACCCGACTAGCCACCTACGAGCAGTACTTC.

The chain recombines TRBV28 with TRBJ2-5, with D possibly TRBD1 on 5 matching bases. CDR1 is MDHEN, CDR2 SYDVKM, per germline. Trimming cost V 5 bases and J 0 bases, with 10 bases left between them. The length of the CDR3 is 14 residues. The chain's CDR3 is CASSETAYQETQYF. CDR3 nucleotide sequence: TGTGCCAGCAGTGAGACAGCCTACCAAGAGACCCAGTACTTC.

V is TRBV11-2 and J is TRBJ2-7; D remains unclear. CDR1 and CDR2 (germline): SGHAT, FQNNGV. The CDR3 length is 15 residues. V lost 3 bases to trimming and J lost 2 bases, with 14 bases between them. As DNA, the CDR3 is TGTGCCAGCAGCTTCCCGGGTCATCCCACCTACGAGCAGTACTTC. Its translation: CASSFPGHPTYEQYF.

This clone was seen a single time. The V gene is TRBV27, the J gene TRBJ1-3; TRBD1 is a possible D gene (5 bases). The CDR3 contains 16 residues. V was pared by 5 bases and J by 0 bases, with 14 bases between. The germline gives CDR1 MNHEY, CDR2 SMNVEV (reference sequence). This chain's CDR3 is CASSQTALVSGNTIYF. As DNA, the CDR3 is TGTGCCAGCAGTCAGACAGCCCTCGTCTCTGGAAACACCATATATTTT.

J is TRBJ2-3 and V is TRBV5-1, with 9 bases lining up with TRBD2. The germline V gene has CDR1 SGHRS and CDR2 YFSETQ. Losses at the gene ends were 4 bases for V and 0 bases for J; bases not matched to a gene: 12. The CDR3 is made up of 18 amino acids. The CDR3 here is CASSKRGLAGPSTDTQYF. The CDR3 bases are TGCGCCAGCAGCAAGCGGGGACTAGCTGGTCCTAGCACAGATACGCAGTATTTT.

Only a few counts were recorded for this clone. The rearrangement joins TRBV18 to TRBJ2-1, with 8 bases lining up with TRBD2. Germline CDR1 and CDR2: KGHSH and LQKENI. The V and J ends lost 6 bases and 4 bases, in that order; junction bases with no gene match: 11. CDR3 length equals 16 residues. The CDR3 nucleotides read TGTGCCAGCTCCTCACTTCTAGCGGGTGGTTACAATGAGCAGTTCTTC. It specifies CASSSLLAGGYNEQFF. Full variable domain (outside the CDR3, taken from reference TRBV18 and TRBJ2-1): NAGVMQNPRHLVRRRGQEARLRCSPMKGHSHVYWYRQLPEEGLKFMVYLQKENIIDESGMPKERFSAEFPKEGPSILRIQQVVRGDSAAYFCASSSLLAGGYNEQFFGPGTRLTVL.